The clone carrying this TCR beta chain was detected ten times or more. Its antigen is currently unknown. Attached unique molecular identifiers marked individual cDNA molecules. TCRdb ran MiXCR on the 5' RACE reads and lists one entry per CDR3 protein. This sample has about 77,000 distinct CDR3 sequences, with around 8.7% found just once. This entry belongs to a study of early T cells in non-severe SARS-CoV-2 infection. As for the study in general: Unpaired chains resulted from sequencing bulk RNA of unsorted whole blood.

Study findings and constraints: VDJdb-based annotation leaned toward anti-spike CD8 responses and missed private and CD4 specificities.

This sequence was found in an adult who was a healthcare worker with PCR-confirmed SARS-CoV-2 infection or an uninfected control (not recorded which). The source material was whole blood.

This chain's CDR3 is CASSRDQGPPYEQYF. Written as DNA, the CDR3 is TGCGCCAGCAGCAGGGACCAGGGCCCACCTTACGAGCAGTACTTC. V and J are TRBV5-1 and TRBJ2-7; the D gene could be TRBD1 or TRBD2 (5 bases each). Trimming stripped 4 bases from V and 4 bases from J, with 18 bases between. From germline, CDR1 is SGHRS and CDR2 YFSETQ. This CDR3 is built from 15 residues.